These T cell receptor beta chains were read from a single sample in a study of regulatory T cells in long-lasting Graves disease. MiXCR, run by TCRdb on the multiplex PCR reads, gives a single entry per CDR3 protein. The table has about 400,000 distinct CDR3 sequences, around 15% seen once. Separately, the same data were catalogued under a study of T cells in Graves' hyperthyroidism and ophthalmopathy.

The sample here was peripheral blood mononuclear cells (PBMCs), taken at new diagnosis, from a patient treated with antithyroid drugs. The receptors here all came from a woman aged 18-30 years with Graves disease. CDR3s include the opening cysteine and the closing phenylalanine or tryptophan. A D gene is named only where the DNA matches it firmly. Expanded clones get a size class; other rows say once, few or many, or leave the size out.

NA TRBJ1-5 TRBV19 NA TGTGCCAGTAGTATAGATTGGGCAGATAGCAATCAGCCCCAGCATTTT CASSIDWADSNQPQHF
NA TRBJ2-6 TRBV5-4 NA TGTGCCAGCAGTACTACTAGCTCGAGCTCTGGGGCCAACGTCCTGACTTTC CASSTTSSSSGANVLTF
TRBD2 TRBJ2-7 TRBV20-1 many TGCAGTGCTCCAAGCGGGGGGATCTCCTACGAGCAGTACTTC CSAPSGGISYEQYF
NA TRBJ2-7 TRBV20-1 many TGCAGTGCTAGTATGATTCAGGGCTCATTGGGGCAGTACTTC CSASMIQGSLGQYF
NA TRBJ1-5 TRBV12-3/TRBV12-4 many TGTGCCAGCAGTTTTGTGGGAAGCAATCAGCCCCAGCATTTT CASSFVGSNQPQHF
NA TRBJ1-4 TRBV7-2 few TGTGCCAGCAGCGACAGGTTAACTGAAAAACTGTTTTTT CASSDRLTEKLFF
NA TRBJ2-7 TRBV6-2/TRBV6-3 many TGTGCCAGCAGTTACGGGACCTCCTACGAGCAGTACTTC CASSYGTSYEQYF
TRBD1 TRBJ2-2 TRBV18 NA TGTGCCAGCTCACCCTTACAGGGGACCGGGGAGCTGTTTTTT CASSPLQGTGELFF
NA TRBJ2-1 TRBV20-1 NA TGCAGTGCTAGAAGGTTATGGCACAATGAGCAGTTCTTC CSARRLWHNEQFF
NA TRBJ2-4 TRBV20-1 few TGCAGTGCTAGAGACGGGGGAGCCAAAAACATTCAGTACTTC CSARDGGAKNIQYF
NA TRBJ1-1 TRBV6-2/TRBV6-3 few TGTGCCAGCACCTACCGGGGCTCATCTGAAGCTTTCTTT CASTYRGSSEAFF
TRBD1 TRBJ2-7 TRBV6-1 many TGTGCCAGCAGGGAGGGGACAGGGGGCCACGAGCAGTACTTC CASREGTGGHEQYF
NA TRBJ1-3 TRBV11-2 few TGTGCCAGCAGCTTTTTACGGGACGTCGGAAACACCATATATTTT CASSFLRDVGNTIYF
NA TRBJ2-1 TRBV2 NA TGTGCCAGCAGTGGAAACAGGGCCAATGAGCAGTTCTTC CASSGNRANEQFF
TRBD2 TRBJ2-5 TRBV7-6 NA TGTGCCAGCAGCGCGGGGACTAGCGAAAACTTAGAGACCCAGTACTTC CASSAGTSENLETQYF
TRBD1 TRBJ1-2 TRBV28 many TGTGCCAGCAGTTTCTCCCAGGGGGCAGTCTATGGCTACACCTTC CASSFSQGAVYGYTF
TRBD2 TRBJ2-1 TRBV10-3 few TGTGCCATCAGCCGAGCGGGGCTAGCTGGATACAATGAGCAGTTCTTC CAISRAGLAGYNEQFF
NA TRBJ1-5 TRBV28 few TGTGCCAGGAATCAGCCCCAGCATTTT CARNQPQHF
NA TRBJ2-7 TRBV11-2 many TGTGCCAGCAGCTGGCCGGGCGGGGACTCCTACGAGCAGTACTTC CASSWPGGDSYEQYF
TRBD1 TRBJ1-2 TRBV28 many TGTGCCAGCAGTCCTCATCAACAGGGGGCGCAAGGCTACACCTTC CASSPHQQGAQGYTF
NA TRBJ2-3 TRBV5-5 NA TGTGCCAGCAGCTTACCGGGGCGAGATACGCAGTATTTT CASSLPGRDTQYF
NA TRBJ2-1 TRBV28 many TGTGCCAGCAGAATGGGGGAGGTCTCCTACAATGAGCAGTTCTTC CASRMGEVSYNEQFF
NA TRBJ2-1 TRBV25-1 few TGTGCCAGCAGTGAGGGGCGGGATTGGGTTGGTGAGCAGTTCTTC CASSEGRDWVGEQFF
NA TRBJ1-5 TRBV14 NA TGTGCCAGCAGCCAAGATGCTGGGGCCCAGCATTTT CASSQDAGAQHF
NA TRBJ2-3 TRBV2 many TGTGCCAGCAGAACACTAGAATGGGGCACAGATACGCAGTATTTT CASRTLEWGTDTQYF
TRBD2 TRBJ2-1 TRBV20-1 many TGCAGTGCTAGAGATTGGGGACTAGCGGGAGGGCTAGGTGAGCAGTTCTTC CSARDWGLAGGLGEQFF
TRBD2 TRBJ2-7 TRBV11-3 few TGTGCCAGCAGCTCATCCCGGCTGGCGGGGGACTCCTACGAGCAGTACTTC CASSSSRLAGDSYEQYF
NA TRBJ2-6 TRBV11-2 many TGTGCCAGCAGCCATTACGCCAGTGATAGGACTCCACTGTCTGGGGCCAACGTCCTGACTTTC CASSHYASDRTPLSGANVLTF
TRBD2 TRBJ2-1 TRBV7-8 many TGTGCCAGCAGCTCGCTACTAGCGGGAGGCCTAAATGAGCAGTTCTTC CASSSLLAGGLNEQFF
TRBD2 TRBJ2-1 TRBV5-1 NA TGCGCCAGCAGGGCGGCGGGACTAGCGGGCCCCAATGAGCAGTTCTTC CASRAAGLAGPNEQFF
NA TRBJ1-4 TRBV4-1 NA TGTGCCAGCAGCCACTCGGCCGCAACTAATGAAAAACTGTTTTTT CASSHSAATNEKLFF
TRBD2 TRBJ2-7 TRBV30 NA TGTGCCGGGAGGACTAGCGGGGGTACGTGGGAGCAGTACTTC CAGRTSGGTWEQYF
NA TRBJ1-1 TRBV3-1 many TGTGCCAGCAGGCCCCGCAGGGGTGAAGCTTTCTTT CASRPRRGEAFF
TRBD2 TRBJ2-3 TRBV20-1 many TGCAGTGCTATAGACCCTAGCGGGGGAGATACGCAGTATTTC CSAIDPSGGDTQYF
TRBD1 TRBJ1-5 TRBV28 NA TGTGCCAGCAGGGGGGGGGGGACAGGCTACAATCAGCCCCAGCATTTT CASRGGGTGYNQPQHF
TRBD1 TRBJ1-2 TRBV11-2 many TGTGCCAGCAGCTACGGGACAGACAACTATGGCTACACCTTC CASSYGTDNYGYTF
NA TRBJ2-1 TRBV11-2 NA TGTGCCAGCAGCTTAGACGGAGTTTCCAACAATGAGGAGTTCTTC CASSLDGVSNNEEFF
NA TRBJ2-7 TRBV11-1 many TGTGCCAGCAGCTTAGCGCAGGGAATTTACGAGCAGTACTTC CASSLAQGIYEQYF
NA TRBJ2-3 TRBV11-1 many TGTGCCAGCAGCTATAGCGTTCTTAGCACAGATACGCAGTATTTT CASSYSVLSTDTQYF
NA TRBJ1-1 TRBV28 many TGCCGGTTCACTGAAGCTTTCTTT CRFTEAFF
NA TRBJ1-4 TRBV20-1 NA TGCAGTGCTTCGGACGGCGGATATAATGAAAAACTGTTTTTT CSASDGGYNEKLFF
TRBD1 TRBJ2-3 TRBV7-3 many TGTGCCAGCAGCTTAGTCGGACCAATCCAGGGACAGATGATCACAGATACGCAGTATTTT CASSLVGPIQGQMITDTQYF
TRBD1 TRBJ2-7 TRBV27 NA TGTGCCAGCAGCGAACAGAGACAGGGTCTACAGCAGTACTTC CASSEQRQGLQQYF
NA TRBJ2-7 TRBV6-1 few TGTGCCAGCAGTGAGGTTTACGGGTACGAGCAGTACTTC CASSEVYGYEQYF
TRBD2 TRBJ2-1 TRBV12-3/TRBV12-4 NA TGTGCCAGCAGCCGACAGACTAGCGGGGTGGTAAATGAGCAGTTCTTC CASSRQTSGVVNEQFF
TRBD1 TRBJ1-1 TRBV30 many TGTGCCTGGGGCAAACAGGGGGAGACTGAAGCTTTCTTT CAWGKQGETEAFF
NA TRBJ2-3 TRBV11-2 many TGTGCCAGCAGCTTCCCGCGCACAGATACGCAGTATTTT CASSFPRTDTQYF
TRBD1 TRBJ1-1 TRBV7-9 few TGTGCCAGCAGCTTAGGGGACAGTAACACTGAAGCTTTCTTT CASSLGDSNTEAFF
NA TRBJ2-7 TRBV29-1 NA TGCAGCGTTGGTACAGGGCACCCCTCCTACGAGCAGTACTTC CSVGTGHPSYEQYF
TRBD1 TRBJ1-2 TRBV10-3 NA TGTGCCATCAGTAAGGGGGCGTCTGACTATGGCTACACCTTC CAISKGASDYGYTF
NA TRBJ2-2 TRBV5-1 many TGCGCCAGCGTTGACAACCCCAGGGGAACGAACACCGGGGAGCTGTTTTTT CASVDNPRGTNTGELFF
TRBD1 TRBJ2-5 TRBV19 NA TGTGCCAGTAGTATGAGGACAGGGCTGGAGACCCAGTACTTC CASSMRTGLETQYF
TRBD1 TRBJ2-7 TRBV29-1 few TGCAGCGGACGCCTTATGGACAGGGGTTACGAGCAGTACTTC CSGRLMDRGYEQYF
TRBD1 TRBJ1-3 TRBV12-3/TRBV12-4 NA TGTGCCAGCAGCCCGGGACAGTGGTTCTCTGGAAACACCATATATTTT CASSPGQWFSGNTIYF